This entry lists 23 T cell receptor beta chains sequenced from one sample in a study of response to subunit inactivated influenza vaccine. One entry per CDR3 protein results from TCRdb running MiXCR on the RT-PCR reads. The sample records around 490,000 distinct CDR3 sequences, around 8% being singletons. This specimen was PBMCs from blood, taken around 25 months after vaccination. The origin of the receptors is a man aged 50 to 69 who received an inactivated influenza vaccine.

There are many counts of this clonotype. V usage is TRBV5-6 and J usage is TRBJ2-7; D call uncertain. This CDR3 is built from 12 residues. The germline V gene encodes CDR1 SGHDT and CDR2 YYEEEE. Trimming stripped 2 bases from V and 3 bases from J, with 6 bases between. The CDR3 coding sequence is TGTGCCAGCAGCTTAATTAACTACGAGCAGTACTTC. As protein: CASSLINYEQYF.

The chain employs TRBV6-1 and TRBJ1-4; D might be TRBD1 (6 bases). Between the trimmed V and J ends, which lost 4 bases and 8 bases, there was a span of 14 bases. The CDR3 covers 14 residues. The germline V gene encodes CDR1 MNHNS and CDR2 SASEGT. The CDR3 region has the DNA TGTGCCAGCAGTGCGACAGGAGCCCCGGAAAAACTGTTTTTT. Its protein product is CASSATGAPEKLFF.

A few counts support this clonotype. The V gene is TRBV6-1, the J gene TRBJ2-2; D possibly matches TRBD1 or TRBD2 (5 bases each). The CDR3 sequence is 14 residues long. CDR1 MNHNS and CDR2 SASEGT come from the germline V gene. Trimming cost V 8 bases and J 1 base, with 11 bases left between them. The CDR3 sequence is CASSGTLNTGELFF. The CDR3, as DNA: TGTGCCAGCTCGGGGACGCTGAACACCGGGGAGCTGTTTTTT.

This clonotype has just a few counts. The chain couples TRBV27 to TRBJ1-4; D perhaps matches TRBD1 (5 bases). The V and J ends lost 5 bases and 8 bases respectively, with 18 bases between them. The length of the CDR3 is 15 residues. Germline lookup yields CDR1 MNHEY and CDR2 SMNVEV (reference sequence). CDR3 nucleotide sequence: TGTGCCAGCAGTCCCCGGGGGGTCCGGGGGGAAAAACTGTTTTTT. It translates to CASSPRGVRGEKLFF.

The sample holds a few counts of this clonotype. V is TRBV2 and J is TRBJ1-6; no reliable D call. V was shortened by 3 bases and J by 9 bases, with 9 bases between the two germline ends. The CDR3 has 13 amino acids. CDR1 and CDR2 (germline): SNHLY, FYNNEI. The CDR3 here is CASSEVLGSPLHF. CDR3 DNA: TGTGCCAGCAGTGAGGTTTTAGGTTCACCCCTCCACTTT.

The V gene is TRBV7-2, the J gene TRBJ1-2, with a possible D match to TRBD1 (6 bases). The germline V gene has CDR1 SGHTA and CDR2 FQGNSA. V was trimmed by 5 bases and J by 8 bases, leaving 18 bases between them. The CDR3 runs 14 residues. This chain's CDR3 is CASSQHAGAQGYTF. The CDR3 nucleotides read TGTGCCAGCAGCCAGCACGCGGGGGCACAGGGCTACACCTTC.

This clonotype was counted ten times or more. The J gene is TRBJ2-7, the V gene TRBV28, with 10 bases that match TRBD2. V was pared by 5 bases and J by 1 base, with 5 bases of the junction left unmatched. This CDR3 region has 15 residues. Germline-derived CDR1 and CDR2 are MDHEN and SYDVKM. For the CDR3, the DNA is TGTGCCAGCAGTCCTAGCGGGAGAGGGTCCTACGAGCAGTACTTC. This gives the protein CASSPSGRGSYEQYF.

This clonotype was seen only a few times. This chain joins TRBV7-6 and TRBJ2-2; 8 nucleotides align to TRBD2. The CDR3 is 18 amino acids. Trimming cost V 4 bases and J 2 bases; bases outside gene matches: 12. CDR1 is SGHVS, CDR2 FNYEAQ, per germline. The DNA for the CDR3 is TGTGCCAGCAGCTCATGGGGTTCGCGGGGGGAAAACACCGGGGAGCTGTTTTTT. Protein product: CASSSWGSRGENTGELFF. The whole variable domain, remainder taken from reference TRBV7-6 and TRBJ2-2, is GAGVSQSPRYKVTKRGQDVALRCDPISGHVSLYWYRQALGQGPEFLTYFNYEAQQDKSGLPNDRFSAERPEGSISTLTIQRTEQRDSAMYRCASSSWGSRGENTGELFFGEGSRLTVL.

There are a few counts of this clonotype. The chain has TRBV25-1 and TRBJ1-4; D unresolved. The CDR3 sequence is 14 residues long. Looked up from germline, CDR1 is MGHDK and CDR2 is SYGVNS. V lost 1 base and J 8 bases, leaving 11 bases between the germline ends. The CDR3 DNA follows: TGTGCCAGCAGTGAATCCCCCATGAGGGAAAAACTGTTTTTT. Encoded protein: CASSESPMREKLFF. Complete variable domain (other parts from reference TRBV25-1 and TRBJ1-4): EADIYQTPRYLVIGTGKKITLECSQTMGHDKMYWYQQDPGMELHLIHYSYGVNSTEKGDLSSESTVSRIRTEHFPLTLESARPSHTSQYLCASSESPMREKLFFGSGTQLSVL.

This chain joins TRBV9 and TRBJ2-1, with 10 bases fitting TRBD2. From germline, CDR1 is SGDLS and CDR2 YYNGEE. V was pared by 0 bases and J by 5 bases, with 5 bases of the junction left unmatched. This CDR3 has 16 amino acids. In DNA, the CDR3 is TGTGCCAGCAGCGTAGTTGGTAGCGGGGGGCACAATGAGCAGTTCTTC. It translates to CASSVVGSGGHNEQFF.

Only a few counts were recorded for this clonotype. The chain uses TRBV14 and TRBJ2-1, with D perhaps matching TRBD1 (5 bases). The V and J ends lost 3 bases and 4 bases respectively, with 10 bases between them. CDR1 SGHDN and CDR2 FVKESK come from the germline V gene. This CDR3 is built from 14 residues. The CDR3 loop reads CASSQGPSYNEQFF. CDR3 DNA: TGTGCCAGCAGCCAGGGGCCGTCATACAATGAGCAGTTCTTC.

This clonotype has just a few counts. The chain joins TRBV20-1 to TRBJ2-1; D might be TRBD2 (6 bases). Trimming shortened V by 0 bases and J by 8 bases, and 20 bases separated the two germline ends. The CDR3 is made up of 16 amino acids. Germline V lookup: CDR1 DFQATT, CDR2 SNEGSKA (reference sequence). In nucleotides, the CDR3 is TGCAGTGCTAGAGATCAACTTAGCGGCTTTAAGGATGAGCAGTTCTTC. Translating it yields CSARDQLSGFKDEQFF.

This clonotype was observed a few times. V usage is TRBV20-1 and J usage is TRBJ1-5, with D perhaps matching TRBD1 (5 bases). The germline V and J ends were trimmed by 3 bases and 2 bases, with 14 bases remaining between them. Germline V gives CDR1 DFQATT, CDR2 SNEGSKA (reference sequence). The CDR3 runs to 15 residues. CDR3 sequence reads: CSASLGPEGNQPQHF. The DNA for the CDR3 is TGCAGTGCTAGTTTGGGACCCGAGGGCAATCAGCCCCAGCATTTT.

This clonotype was picked up a small number of times. The chain employs TRBV9 and TRBJ2-2, with 8 bases identical to TRBD2. The V gene's germline CDR1 is SGDLS and CDR2 YYNGEE. This CDR3 comprises 14 residues. V shed 5 bases, J shed 4 bases, and the junction held 4 bases outside the gene matches. CDR3 residues: CASRGGRLTGELFF. The CDR3 DNA is TGTGCCAGCAGGGGCGGGAGGCTCACCGGGGAGCTGTTTTTT.

Worth noting for this clonotype: This sequence may be a read error, since a much larger clone differs from it by one base. The chain employs TRBV3-1 and TRBJ2-7; D not resolved. CDR3 length equals 11 residues. V was pared by 2 bases and J by 4 bases, with 3 bases between. Germline-derived CDR1 and CDR2 are LGHDT and YNNKEL (reference sequence). The CDR3 nucleotides are TGTGCCAGCAGCCAAAAATACGAGCAGTACTTC. Its translation is CASSQKYEQYF.

This clonotype appeared a few times. The CDR3: CASSSWGQPNEKLFF. CDR3 nucleotides: TGCGCCAGCAGCAGTTGGGGGCAGCCTAATGAAAAACTGTTTTTT. The chain is built from TRBV5-1 and TRBJ1-4, with a tentative D call TRBD1 (6 bases). V was cut by 4 bases and J by 3 bases, with 13 bases left in between. Looked up from germline, CDR1 is SGHRS and CDR2 is YFSETQ. This CDR3 is 15 amino acids long.

V gene TRBV12-3 or TRBV12-4 combines with J gene TRBJ2-1, with 8 positions matching TRBD2. V gave up 6 bases and J gave up 7 bases; unmatched junction bases: 11. The CDR3 loop spans 15 amino acids. The DNA for the CDR3 is TGTGCCAGCAGCTCCGGGGGGGCTTCGGGAAATGAGCAGTTCTTC. Residues: CASSSGGASGNEQFF.

The chain is built from TRBV6-1 and TRBJ1-2; D is uncertain. The length of the CDR3 is 13 residues. From germline, CDR1 is MNHNS and CDR2 SASEGT. Trimming shortened V by 2 bases and J by 5 bases, and 9 bases separated the two germline ends. The CDR3 region has the DNA TGTGCCAGCAGTGAACTTCAGGAGTATGGCTACACCTTC. This codes for CASSELQEYGYTF.

The V gene is TRBV6-1, the J gene TRBJ2-6, with no clear D. Germline V gene lookup returns CDR1 MNHNS and CDR2 SASEGT. The CDR3 spans 16 residues. The germline V and J ends were trimmed by 2 bases and 4 bases, with 12 bases remaining between them. Here the CDR3 reads CASSESSSSGANVLTF. CDR3 DNA: TGTGCCAGCAGTGAATCCAGTTCAAGCGGGGCCAACGTCCTGACTTTC.

V gene TRBV3-1 combines with J gene TRBJ2-6, with a tentative D call TRBD2 (5 bases). The CDR3 spans 17 residues. V was pared by 1 base and J by 1 base, with 11 bases between. The germline CDR1 and CDR2 sequences are LGHDT and YNNKEL (reference sequence). This CDR3 is CASSQGTRGSGANVLTF. The CDR3 region has the DNA TGTGCCAGCAGCCAAGGTACACGGGGATCTGGGGCCAACGTCCTGACTTTC.

This clonotype showed up just a few times. A junction end diverges from the germline sequence, so it may reflect a read error. CDR3 loop: CAISDRRPSLTGFYNEQFF. CDR3 in DNA: TGTGCCATAAGTGACCGAAGACCCTCACTAACGGGCTTTTACAATGAGCAGTTCTTC. The chain joins TRBV10-3 to TRBJ2-1, with D uncertain. The germline gives CDR1 ENHRY, CDR2 SYGVKD. This CDR3 is 19 amino acids long.

This clonotype was observed a handful of times. The chain joins TRBV20-1 to TRBJ2-7; 9 bases are a match to TRBD2. Trimming took 6 bases from V and 6 from J; bases not matched to a gene: 15. Germline loops: CDR1 DFQATT, CDR2 SNEGSKA (reference sequence). CDR3 length: 15 amino acids. The CDR3 DNA is TGCAGTGCCCCTAATAGCGGGAGAAGGGTCGCCGAGCAGTACTTC. Residues: CSAPNSGRRVAEQYF.

The chain links TRBV20-1 to TRBJ1-3; TRBD1 is a possible D gene (6 bases). The ends were cut back, 6 bases at V and 3 bases at J, with 15 bases in the middle. CDR3 length: 14 amino acids. In germline, CDR1 is DFQATT, CDR2 SNEGSKA (reference sequence). The CDR3 spells CSAYRVAGGNTIYF. The CDR3 bases are TGCAGTGCCTACAGGGTGGCCGGTGGAAACACCATATATTTT.